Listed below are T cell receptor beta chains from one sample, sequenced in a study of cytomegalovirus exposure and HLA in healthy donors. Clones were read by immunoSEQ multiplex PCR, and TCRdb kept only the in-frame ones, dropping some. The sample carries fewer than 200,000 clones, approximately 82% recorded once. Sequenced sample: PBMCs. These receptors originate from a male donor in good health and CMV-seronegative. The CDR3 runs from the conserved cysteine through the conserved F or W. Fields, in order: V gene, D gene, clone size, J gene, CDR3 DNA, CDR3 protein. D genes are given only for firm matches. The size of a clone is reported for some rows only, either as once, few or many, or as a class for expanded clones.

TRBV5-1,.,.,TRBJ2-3,TGCGCCAGCAGCTTGGCGGCGGCCTGGAGAGATACGCAGTATTTT,CASSLAAAWRDTQYF
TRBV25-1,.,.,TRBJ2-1,TGTGCCAGCAGTGATTCCGGGACACCCTACAATGAGCAGTTCTTC,CASSDSGTPYNEQFF
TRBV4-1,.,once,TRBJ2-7,TGCGCCAGCAGCCTTGGGGAGGCAAAGGACTACGAGCAGTACTTC,CASSLGEAKDYEQYF
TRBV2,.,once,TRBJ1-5,TGTGCCAGCAGTGTGACACCGGTAGTCAATCAGCCCCAGCATTTT,CASSVTPVVNQPQHF
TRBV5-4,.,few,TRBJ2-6,TGTGCCAGCAGCTTTTCGTCTGGGGCCAACGTCCTGACTTTC,CASSFSSGANVLTF
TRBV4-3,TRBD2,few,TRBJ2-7,TGCGCCAGCAGCCAAGATTGGAGCGGGAGGAACGAGCAGTACTTC,CASSQDWSGRNEQYF
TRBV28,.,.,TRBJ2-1,TGTGCCAGCAGCCGCACGCGGGAATGGGGCCACAATGAGCAGTTCTTC,CASSRTREWGHNEQFF
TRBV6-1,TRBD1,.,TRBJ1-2,TGTGCCAGCAGTGAATTAGGGACAGGGGGCTACACCTTC,CASSELGTGGYTF
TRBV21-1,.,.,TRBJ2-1,TGTGCCAGGAGAAAGCCGGGACAACCCCACAATGAGCAGTTCTTC,CARRKPGQPHNEQFF
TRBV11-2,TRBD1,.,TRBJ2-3,TGTGCCAGCAGCGGACGGACAGGACTGGGGGATACGCAGTATTTT,CASSGRTGLGDTQYF
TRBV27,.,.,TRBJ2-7,TGTGCCAGCAGTTCGCAGGTTCCCTACGAGCAGTACTTC,CASSSQVPYEQYF
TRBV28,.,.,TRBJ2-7,TGTGCCAGCAGTTTGGCAGGGTACTACGAGCAGTACTTC,CASSLAGYYEQYF
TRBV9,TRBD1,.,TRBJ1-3,TGTGCCAGCAGCGCCGGGACAGGGGGCTCTGGAAACGCCATATATTTT,CASSAGTGGSGNAIYF
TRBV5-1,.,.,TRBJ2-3,TGCGCCAGCAGCTTAGGGGGAGCAGGCGATACGCAGTATTTT,CASSLGGAGDTQYF
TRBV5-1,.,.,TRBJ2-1,TGCGCCAGCAGCCTACCTAAGGGGGGGTCAGTCAATGAGCAGTTCTTC,CASSLPKGGSVNEQFF
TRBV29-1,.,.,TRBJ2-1,TGCAGCGGCGGGGTACTCAATGAGCAGTTCTTC,CSGGVLNEQFF
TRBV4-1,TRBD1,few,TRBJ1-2,TGCGCCAGCAGCCAAGACAACAGGGGTCATGGCTACACCTTC,CASSQDNRGHGYTF
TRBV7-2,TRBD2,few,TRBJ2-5,TGTGCCAGCAGCTATCGGACTAGCGGGGCCTTGGGGACCCAGTACTTC,CASSYRTSGALGTQYF
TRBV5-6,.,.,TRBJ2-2,TGTGCCAGCAGCCCCGTTTCCCGCGACACCGGGGAGCTGTTTTTT,CASSPVSRDTGELFF
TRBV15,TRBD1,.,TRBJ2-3,TGTGCCACCAGCAGTGATTCTCAGGGGGCCGATACGCAGTATTTT,CATSSDSQGADTQYF
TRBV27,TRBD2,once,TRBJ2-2,TGTGCCAGCAAACCGGGACTAAGCGCCGGGGAGCTGTTTTTT,CASKPGLSAGELFF
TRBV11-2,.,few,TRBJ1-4,TGTGCCAGCCGGGACATAAATGAAAAACTGTTTTTT,CASRDINEKLFF
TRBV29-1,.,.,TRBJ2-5,TGCAGCCCCGAGGGTAGGCCCGCCCGAAAAGAGACCCAGTACTTC,CSPEGRPARKETQYF
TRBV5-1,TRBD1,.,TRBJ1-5,TGCGCCAGCAGCTTGGGGGGACAGGAGGATCAGCCCCAGCATTTT,CASSLGGQEDQPQHF
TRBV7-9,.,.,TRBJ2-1,TGTGCCAGCAGCTCCCCGGAGTCGGGGAATGAGCAGTTCTTC,CASSSPESGNEQFF
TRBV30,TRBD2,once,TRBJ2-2,TGTGCCTGGAGTGACTGGCGGGAGGAAGTCGGGGAGCTGTTTTTT,CAWSDWREEVGELFF
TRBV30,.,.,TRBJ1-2,TGTGCCTGGAGTGTAACAGACTATGGCTACACCTTC,CAWSVTDYGYTF
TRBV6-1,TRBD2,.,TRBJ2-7,TGTGCCAGCAGTGGGGGGAGGGCCGAGCAGTACTTC,CASSGGRAEQYF
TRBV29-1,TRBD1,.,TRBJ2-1,TGCAGCGTTGAGGGACAGGCTCTCAATGAGCAGTTCTTC,CSVEGQALNEQFF
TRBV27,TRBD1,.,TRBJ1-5,TGTGCCAGCAGCAGACAGGGGGATCAGCCCCAGCATTTT,CASSRQGDQPQHF
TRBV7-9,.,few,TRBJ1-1,TGTGCCAGCAGCTTCCGGGAACGGAACACTGAAGCTTTCTTT,CASSFRERNTEAFF
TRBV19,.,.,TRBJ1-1,TGTGCCAGTAGTATAGATAAGGGGACTGAAGCTTTCTTT,CASSIDKGTEAFF
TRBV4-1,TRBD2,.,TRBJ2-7,TGCGCCAGCAGCCAAGGGGCTGGGGCGCCTAGCGGGCTCTACGAGCAGTACTTC,CASSQGAGAPSGLYEQYF
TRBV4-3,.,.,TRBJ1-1,TGCGCCAGCAGCCAAGGGGGGGGCGGCACTGAAGCTTTCTTT,CASSQGGGGTEAFF
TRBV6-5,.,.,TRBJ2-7,TGTGCCAGCAGTTACTCGACCCGGGGGGCTATCCTCGAGCAGTACTTC,CASSYSTRGAILEQYF
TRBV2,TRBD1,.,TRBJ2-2,TGTGCCAGCCAGAGGGGCCGGGACAGGGGGCGGACCACCGGGGAGCTGTTTTTT,CASQRGRDRGRTTGELFF
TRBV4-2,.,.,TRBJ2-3,TGTGCCAGCAGCCAGGAGCCTGAATTAGATACGCAGTATTTT,CASSQEPELDTQYF
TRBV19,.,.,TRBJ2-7,TGTGCCAGTAGTTCTCCAGGAAGAACCTACGAGCAGTACTTC,CASSSPGRTYEQYF
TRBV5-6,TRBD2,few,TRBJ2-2,TGTGCCAGCAGCTGGGAGTCTAGCGGGGCCACCGGGGAGCTGTTTTTT,CASSWESSGATGELFF
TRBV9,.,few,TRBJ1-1,TGTGCCAGCAGCGTAGTAGAATGGAACACTGAAGCTTTCTTT,CASSVVEWNTEAFF
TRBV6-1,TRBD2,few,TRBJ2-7,TGTGCCAGCAGTGAAGCCCAGCGGGGCGAGCAGTACTTC,CASSEAQRGEQYF
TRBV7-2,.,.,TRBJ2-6,TGTGCCAGCAGCCAAGGGGTTGGCGGGGCCAACGTCCTGACTTTC,CASSQGVGGANVLTF
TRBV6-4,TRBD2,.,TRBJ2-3,TGTGCCAGCAGTGCGTTAGCGGGAGGCACAGATACGCAGTATTTT,CASSALAGGTDTQYF
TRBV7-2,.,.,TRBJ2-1,TGTGCCAGCAGCTTAGCGCGATCGGCAGGAGGCGAGCAGTTCTTC,CASSLARSAGGEQFF
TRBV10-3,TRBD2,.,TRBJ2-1,TGTGCCATCAGTGAGGGGGCTAGCGGTGTAGGGACCTACAATGAGCAGTTCTTC,CAISEGASGVGTYNEQFF
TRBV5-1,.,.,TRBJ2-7,TGCGCCAGCAGCTTGAAACAGGGCTACGAGCAGTACTTC,CASSLKQGYEQYF
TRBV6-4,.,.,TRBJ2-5,TGTGCCAGCAGTGATCTTAGGGGGACCCAGTACTTC,CASSDLRGTQYF
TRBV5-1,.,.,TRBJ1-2,TGCGCCAGCAGCTTGGAGAGGGCTATGAAGGGCTACACCTTC,CASSLERAMKGYTF
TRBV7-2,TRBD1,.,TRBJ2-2,TGTGCCAGCAGTTTTTCCGTGACAGGGGCCGGGGAGCTGTTTTTT,CASSFSVTGAGELFF
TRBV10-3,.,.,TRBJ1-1,TGTGCCATCAGTGACCCCTCGCCTTTCCGGGAGCGGAACACTGAAGCTTTCTTT,CAISDPSPFRERNTEAFF
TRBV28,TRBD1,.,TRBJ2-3,TGTGCCAGCAGTTTCCGCCGGACAGGGGTTACAGATACGCAGTATTTT,CASSFRRTGVTDTQYF
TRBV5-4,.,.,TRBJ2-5,TGTGCCAGCAGCCCAACTGGGGGACAACCAACAGAGACCCAGTACTTC,CASSPTGGQPTETQYF
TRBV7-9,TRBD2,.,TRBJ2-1,TGTGCCAGCAGCTTAATAGCGGGAGGGCGGAACAATGAGCAGTTCTTC,CASSLIAGGRNNEQFF
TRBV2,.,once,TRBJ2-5,TGTGCCAGCAGTGAACTCGCGTTCCACCACTTC,CASSELAFHHF
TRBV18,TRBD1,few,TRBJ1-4,TGTGCCAGCTCACCACGACAGGGTGGTGCAACTAATGAAAAACTGTTTTTT,CASSPRQGGATNEKLFF
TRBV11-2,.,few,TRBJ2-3,TGTGCCAGCAGCTTAAGGTTGGGGCGGGGCGGGGATACGCAGTATTTT,CASSLRLGRGGDTQYF
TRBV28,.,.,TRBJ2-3,TGTGCCAGCAGCTCCGGGGTCGGTTTAACAGATACGCAGTATTTT,CASSSGVGLTDTQYF
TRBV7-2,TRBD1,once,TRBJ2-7,TGTGCCAGCAGCCCACGGACAGGGGGCTCCTACGAGCAGTACTTC,CASSPRTGGSYEQYF